This passage covers 28 T cell receptor beta chains from one sample sequenced in a study of T cells in Graves' hyperthyroidism and ophthalmopathy (dated by TCRdb to about 2019). Libraries were made using multiplex PCR. These reads were obtained on an Illumina HiSeq 2000. TCR beta CDR3 regions were amplified from RNA transcripts. For the first round of RT-PCR on the TCR CDR3, the HTBI primer set was used together with the Qiagen OneStep RT-PCR kit. TCRdb passed the public sequencing reads through fastp at Q25 and MiXCR, retaining productive beta sequences. Entries that share a CDR3 protein sequence are merged under the most common genes and DNA. This sample has roughly 800,000 distinct CDR3 sequences in its table, and 35% to 40% of those were observed once. In total, the top ten clones hold around 10% of the sample. The specimen sequenced was blood. The receptors shown here come from a man aged 18 to 29 with Graves' hyperthyroidism.

The chain links TRBV20-1 to TRBJ2-3; TRBD2 matches at 12 bases. V shed 6 bases, J shed 0 bases, and the junction held 7 bases outside the gene matches. The CDR3 runs to 16 residues. CDR1 and CDR2 from the germline V gene are DFQATT and SNEGSKA (reference sequence). Here the CDR3 DNA reads TGCAGTGCCGGACTAGCGGGACTTACTAGCACAGATACGCAGTATTTT. Translation gives CSAGLAGLTSTDTQYF.

This clonotype has more than one count but fewer than ten. This chain uses TRBV7-2 with TRBJ2-7, with D uncertain. Trimming left V 5 bases short and J 3 bases short, with 17 bases between. CDR3 length: 15 residues. CDR1 is SGHTA, CDR2 FQGNSA, per germline. CDR3 loop: CASSQDPRTGYEQYF. The CDR3 DNA reads as TGTGCCAGCAGCCAAGATCCCAGGACGGGCTACGAGCAGTACTTC.

The chain carries TRBV11-3 and TRBJ1-1, with D hard to call. Germline V lookup: CDR1 SGHNT, CDR2 YENEEA. The CDR3 extends over 15 amino acids. Trimming pared 5 bases from V and 4 bases from J, leaving 17 bases between. For the CDR3, the DNA is TGTGCCAGCAGCCCGGACCCCGGTATTGTCACTGAAGCTTTCTTT. Its protein product is CASSPDPGIVTEAFF.

A note on this clonotype: An end of the junction differs from the germline gene, which may be a read error. V is TRBV10-3 and J is TRBJ1-4; 9 positions agree with TRBD1. The CDR3 loop spans 15 amino acids. The germline gives CDR1 ENHRY, CDR2 SYGVKD. The CDR3 sequence is CASSSGDRDNEKLFF. In nucleotides, the CDR3 is TGTGCCAGCAGTTCAGGGGACAGGGATAATGAAAAACTGTTTTTT.

V is TRBV25-1 and J is TRBJ1-2, with 7 bases fitting TRBD1. With 5 bases clipped from V and 6 bases from J, the junction kept 9 bases outside the gene matches. The V gene's germline CDR1 is MGHDK and CDR2 SYGVNS. There are 14 residues in the CDR3. CDR3 residues: CASSFWRGGNGYTF. Here the CDR3 DNA reads TGTGCCAGCAGTTTTTGGCGAGGGGGCAATGGCTACACCTTC.

The V call is TRBV9, the J call TRBJ2-5, with D unresolved. CDR3 size: 10 residues. Germline lookup yields CDR1 SGDLS and CDR2 YYNGEE. The V end lost 5 bases, the J end lost 7 bases, and 6 bases lay between the germline ends. This chain's CDR3 is CASSAGTQYF. The CDR3 nucleotides read TGTGCCAGCAGTGCCGGGACCCAGTACTTC.

This clonotype was recorded a few times. The rearrangement uses TRBV6-6 and TRBJ2-5; 10 positions match TRBD1. V shed 8 bases and J 3 bases; nucleotides not matched to a gene: 6. CDR1 is MNHNY, CDR2 SVGAGI, per germline (reference sequence). This CDR3 has 14 residues. The CDR3 reads CASGPGTGEETQYF. The CDR3 region has the DNA TGTGCCAGCGGCCCTGGGACAGGGGAAGAGACCCAGTACTTC.

V is TRBV5-5 and J is TRBJ1-6; a weak D match, TRBD1 (5 bases). Looked up from germline, CDR1 is SGHKS and CDR2 is YYEKEE (reference sequence). The CDR3 loop spans 11 amino acids. The V end was cut by 4 bases, the J end by 14 bases, with 10 bases between. The DNA of the CDR3 is TGTGCCAGCAGCACCCGACAGTCCCTCCACTTT. Amino acids: CASSTRQSLHF.

V usage is TRBV4-2 and J usage is TRBJ1-4; D not resolved. CDR1 LGHNA and CDR2 YNFKEQ come from the germline V gene. The CDR3 spans 17 residues. V lost 4 bases, J lost 7 bases, and 22 bases lay in between. CDR3 nucleotides: TGTGCCAGCAGCCGCGACCCTCTTCAGGCCTGGGCTGAAAAACTGTTTTTT. This sequence encodes CASSRDPLQAWAEKLFF.

Remarks on this clonotype: The germline gene is not matched at one end of the junction; a read error may be the cause. The CDR3, as DNA: TGTGGCAGCAGCCATCTAGCGGGGGCCCACCAAGAGACCCAGTACTTC. This encodes CGSSHLAGAHQETQYF. The rearrangement joins TRBV11-2 to TRBJ2-5, with 10 bases lining up with TRBD2. This CDR3 comprises 16 residues. Germline V gives CDR1 SGHAT, CDR2 FQNNGV.

Only one count was recorded for this clonotype. The chain combines TRBV2 with TRBJ1-6, with TRBD1 matching 8 bases. With V trimmed by 7 bases and J by 7 bases, 9 bases remained unmatched. Looked up from germline, CDR1 is SNHLY and CDR2 is FYNNEI. The CDR3 is 15 residues long. CDR3 nucleotides: TGTGCCAGCACCCTGGTGACAGGGGTGAATTCACCCCTCCACTTT. Translation gives CASTLVTGVNSPLHF.

The genes are TRBV4-2 and TRBJ1-2; 9 bases line up with TRBD1. Germline V gene sequence: CDR1 LGHNA, CDR2 YNFKEQ. V lost 0 bases, J lost 5 bases, and 10 bases stayed unmatched. The CDR3 loop spans 17 amino acids. The CDR3 region has the DNA TGTGCCAGCAGCCAAGAAGGGAGTGGGACAGGGATTTATGGCTACACCTTC. Its translation is CASSQEGSGTGIYGYTF.

This clonotype was seen a few times. The chain employs TRBV20-1 and TRBJ2-5, with 12 bases matching TRBD2. This CDR3 has 15 amino acids. In germline, CDR1 is DFQATT, CDR2 SNEGSKA (reference sequence). The junction had 6 bases not matched to a gene; V was cut back by 5 bases and J by 2 bases. In nucleotides, the CDR3 is TGCAGTGCTCTCGGACTAGCGGGACAACAAGAGACCCAGTACTTC. Its translation is CSALGLAGQQETQYF.

On this clonotype itself: A clone one base away is much larger, so this may be a read error. The rearrangement uses TRBV19 and TRBJ1-6; D ambiguous. The CDR3 loop spans 13 amino acids. V was clipped by 10 bases and J by 7 bases, with 14 bases between them. Germline-derived CDR1 and CDR2 are LNHDA and SQIVND (reference sequence). CDR3 protein: CATRLGRNSPLHF. In DNA, the CDR3 is TGTGCCACCCGATTAGGCAGGAATTCACCCCTCCACTTT.

The chain is built from TRBV10-3 and TRBJ1-5; possibly TRBD1 for D (5 bases). The V gene's germline CDR1 is ENHRY and CDR2 SYGVKD. CDR3 size: 14 residues. Between the trimmed V and J ends, which lost 3 bases and 14 bases, there was a span of 20 bases. CDR3 DNA: TGTGCCATCAGTGAAGGGACTAGCGGGGCCTACGAGCATTTT. Its translation is CAISEGTSGAYEHF.

This clonotype was seen a few times. One end of the junction varies from germline; a read error may be responsible. The genes are TRBV7-8 and TRBJ1-2, with a possible D match to TRBD1 (6 bases). The CDR3 is made up of 15 amino acids. The V gene's germline CDR1 is SGHVS and CDR2 FQNEAQ. DNA of the CDR3: TGCGCCAGCAGCCCAACTCAGGGGACCGGCCATGGCTACACCTTC. Its protein product is CASSPTQGTGHGYTF.

The V call is TRBV5-4, the J call TRBJ2-7, with unresolved D. This CDR3 comprises 13 residues. Per the germline V gene, CDR1 is SGHNT and CDR2 is YYREEE (reference sequence). Trimming took 2 bases from V and 3 from J, leaving 9 bases between them. The CDR3 region is CASSLYMIYEQYF. The CDR3 bases are TGTGCCAGCAGCTTATATATGATCTACGAGCAGTACTTC.

This clonotype appeared many times. The chain couples TRBV29-1 to TRBJ1-2; D is possibly TRBD1 (5 bases). Germline-derived CDR1 and CDR2 are SQVTM and ANQGSEA. V dropped 6 bases and J dropped 3 bases, with 14 bases sitting between them. This CDR3 region has 13 residues. The CDR3 sequence: CSVRDLGDYGYTF. In DNA form, the CDR3 reads TGCAGCGTACGGGACCTCGGGGACTATGGCTACACCTTC.

This clonotype has a count of ten or more. V and J are TRBV10-3 and TRBJ1-3, with unresolved D. Trimming removed 0 bases from V and 7 bases from J, with 10 bases in between. Germline lookup yields CDR1 ENHRY and CDR2 SYGVKD. CDR3 length: 14 amino acids. The CDR3 protein is CAISESHKTNTIYF. CDR3 nucleotides: TGTGCCATCAGTGAGTCCCATAAAACTAACACCATATATTTT.

In this sample, this clonotype turned up many times. The V and J genes are TRBV19 and TRBJ1-1; no firm D call. The germline V gene has CDR1 LNHDA and CDR2 SQIVND (reference sequence). The germline V and J ends were trimmed by 0 bases and 8 bases, with 13 bases remaining between them. The CDR3 sequence is 14 residues long. The CDR3 loop reads CASSIDLAAQEAFF. DNA of the CDR3: TGTGCCAGTAGTATAGATCTGGCAGCCCAAGAAGCTTTCTTT.

The chain carries TRBV20-1 and TRBJ2-6; tentatively, D is TRBD1 (6 bases). Germline lookup yields CDR1 DFQATT and CDR2 SNEGSKA (reference sequence). Trimming stripped 0 bases from V and 3 bases from J, with 9 bases between. The CDR3 covers 15 residues. This CDR3 reads CSAREGASGANVLTF. The DNA of the CDR3 is TGCAGTGCTAGAGAGGGGGCTAGTGGGGCCAACGTCCTGACTTTC.

This clonotype occurred a few times. This rearrangement joins TRBV6-6 to TRBJ2-7; 12 bases line up with TRBD2. The CDR3 is 15 amino acids. Losses at the gene ends were 5 bases for V and 4 bases for J; bases not matched to a gene: 6. CDR1 MNHNY and CDR2 SVGAGI come from the germline V gene (reference sequence). The CDR3 spells CASSVTGTSGYEQYF. CDR3 nucleotides: TGTGCCAGCAGTGTCACAGGGACTAGCGGGTACGAGCAGTACTTC.

This clonotype was seen at least ten times. V and J are TRBV19 and TRBJ1-1; D unclear. Trimming took off 9 bases at V and 1 base at J, with 18 bases between the two ends. CDR3 size: 15 residues. Germline CDR1 and CDR2: LNHDA and SQIVND (reference sequence). The CDR3, as DNA: TGTGCCAGCCTCGACCGGGCCGGTAAGAACACTGAAGCTTTCTTT. Translated: CASLDRAGKNTEAFF. Filled out from reference TRBV19 and TRBJ1-1, the complete variable domain reads DGGITQSPKYLFRKEGQNVTLSCEQNLNHDAMYWYRQDPGQGLRLIYYSQIVNDFQKGDIAEGYSVSREKKESFPLTVTSAQKNPTAFYLCASLDRAGKNTEAFFGQGTRLTVV.

This sequence joins TRBV20-1 and TRBJ1-2; weak D call: TRBD1 (5 bases). In germline, CDR1 is DFQATT, CDR2 SNEGSKA (reference sequence). The CDR3 runs 12 residues. CDR3 in DNA: TGCAGCAGCTGGGGCGGTACCTATGGCTACACCTTC. Amino acids: CSSWGGTYGYTF.

The chain recombines TRBV5-1 with TRBJ2-3; no clear D. The CDR3 loop spans 12 amino acids. The germline CDR1 and CDR2 sequences are SGHRS and YFSETQ. V was clipped by 4 bases and J by 6 bases, with 9 bases between them. The CDR3 loop reads CASSLPGDTQYF. CDR3 bases: TGCGCCAGCAGCCTACCCGGGGATACGCAGTATTTT.

As concerns this clonotype: The junction departs from the called germline gene at one end, perhaps through a read error. The chain uses TRBV7-3 and TRBJ1-1; D may be TRBD1 (5 bases). This CDR3 comprises 13 residues. Germline CDR1 is SGHTA and CDR2 is FQGTGA. The DNA of the CDR3 is TGTGCCAGCAACTTACAGGAGGACACTGAAGCTTTCTTT. It codes for CASNLQEDTEAFF.

This clonotype was found a few times. The gene calls are TRBV20-1 and TRBJ2-7, with TRBD2 matching 9 bases. The germline V gene has CDR1 DFQATT and CDR2 SNEGSKA (reference sequence). The CDR3 has 14 residues. V was pared by 8 bases and J by 5 bases, with 13 bases of the junction left unmatched. Written as DNA, the CDR3 is TGCAGTCCCTTAGAGGCGGGAGGGCCCGACGAGCAGTACTTC. Protein product: CSPLEAGGPDEQYF.

CDR3 in amino acids: CASSTHTGELFF. In DNA, the CDR3 is TGTGCCAGTAGTACCCACACCGGGGAGCTGTTTTTT. The chain links TRBV19 to TRBJ2-2; D gene unclear. The ends were cut back, 4 bases at V and 3 bases at J, with 3 bases in the middle. The germline V gene has CDR1 LNHDA and CDR2 SQIVND (reference sequence). The CDR3 length is 12 residues.